This TCR beta chain derives from a study of cytomegalovirus exposure and HLA in healthy donors. The overall study: The 550 to 700 first-cohort repertoires and the 130 or so validation repertoires shared the same platform, a later analysis reported. Study outcomes and limitations: A subsequent analysis found that TCR clusters from the first cohort also tended to co-occur in the 120 or so validation repertoires, with approximately 95% of cluster scores above 0. Altogether, 160 or so TCR beta chains were recorded as cytomegalovirus-associated. For most TCR sequences rarity was the rule, although some public TCRs occurred in many donors.

The junction had 10 bases not matched to a gene; V was cut back by 6 bases and J by 10 bases. The CDR3 is 16 residues long. From germline, CDR1 is MGHRA and CDR2 YSYEKL. Notes on this clone: Its antigen is as yet unknown.

Clones were sequenced by immunoSEQ multiplex PCR, and TCRdb holds only the in-frame ones, with some missing. The sample lists some 170,000 clones, around nine tenths seen once, with approximately 1.4% in the top ten. V usage is TRBV4-1 and J usage is TRBJ2-1; 15 bases are a match to TRBD2. Sequencing input: PBMCs. This receptor was taken from a woman aged 25 to 45 in good health and CMV-seronegative. CDR3 DNA sequence: TGCGCCAGCAGGCGACGGACTAGCGGGGGGGCCTTCGAGCAGTTCTTC. Protein product: CASRRRTSGGAFEQFF.